A selection of T cell receptor beta chains follows, all from one sample in a study of identical twins. MiXCR, run by TCRdb on the 5' RACE reads, gives a single entry per CDR3 protein. This repertoire shows 450,000 or so distinct CDR3 sequences, around 20% found once; its top ten account for around 12%. The specimen was naive T cells sorted from blood. The receptors shown here come from a man between 45 and 60 years old in good health. Each CDR3 is given with its conserved first and last residue. A D gene is named only where the DNA matches it firmly. Some rows mark clone size as missing; the rest say once, few, many or name a class of expanded clone.

v_gene	abundance	len	j_gene	d_gene	CDR3nt	CDR3aa
TRBV7-2	NA	16	TRBJ2-7	TRBD2	TGTGCCAGCAGCTTACTAGCGGGGGGGTTCTCCTACGAGCAGTACTTC	CASSLLAGGFSYEQYF
TRBV21-1	few	20	TRBJ2-7	NA	TGTGCCAGCAGCAAGGTTCCCCCTCCTCCTGACAGGGGTGGTTCCTACGAGCAGTACTTC	CASSKVPPPPDRGGSYEQYF
TRBV2	NA	13	TRBJ2-7	NA	TGTGCCAGCAGGGTGACACTCCCCTACGAGCAGTACTTC	CASRVTLPYEQYF
TRBV25-1	NA	13	TRBJ2-1	NA	TGTGCCAGCAGTGAATCTAATAACAATGAGCAGTTCTTC	CASSESNNNEQFF
TRBV7-9	NA	16	TRBJ1-6	TRBD1	TGTGCCAGCAGCTCCGGGGGGGGACAGGGACATTCACCCCTCCACTTT	CASSSGGGQGHSPLHF
TRBV20-1	few	14	TRBJ2-3	TRBD2	TGCAGTGCGTCTCTAGCGGCCCGCACAGATACGCAGTATTTT	CSASLAARTDTQYF
TRBV27	NA	15	TRBJ2-7	TRBD1	TGTGCCAGCAGCGACGGGACAGGCGGAACCTACGAGCAGTACTTC	CASSDGTGGTYEQYF
TRBV6-6	NA	11	TRBJ2-7	TRBD1	TGTGCCAGCAGTGACAGGGGAAAGCAGTACTTC	CASSDRGKQYF
TRBV20-1	few	14	TRBJ1-4	TRBD1	TGCAGTGCTCCTCCGGGACAGGGGCGAGAAAAACTGTTTTTT	CSAPPGQGREKLFF
TRBV6-5	NA	10	TRBJ2-2	NA	TGTGCCTCGGCGTCCGGGGAGCTGTTTTTT	CASASGELFF
TRBV20-1	few	15	TRBJ1-1	NA	TGCAGTGCCCCTTCCGCGACACACATGAACACTGAAGCTTTCTTT	CSAPSATHMNTEAFF
TRBV27	few	16	TRBJ2-7	TRBD2	TGTGCCAGCAGTTTACTAGCGGGAGCCCACTCCTACGAGCAGTACTTC	CASSLLAGAHSYEQYF
TRBV20-1	few	14	TRBJ2-1	NA	TGCAGTGCTTCCTCAGGGCTGTCCTACAATGAGCAGTTCTTC	CSASSGLSYNEQFF
TRBV20-1	few	13	TRBJ2-2	TRBD2	TGCAGTGCTAGAGGCGGGGGACGCGGGGAGCTGTTTTTT	CSARGGGRGELFF